Given below is one T cell receptor (beta chain) in context. Its specificity is unknown. TCRdb's table, derived via immunoSEQ multiplex PCR, lists solely in-frame clones and lacks some. The data contain 85,000 to 130,000 clones, 75% to 90% of them seen just once; the ten biggest clones take up approximately 9%. V dropped 5 bases and J dropped 2 bases, with 19 bases sitting between them. The CDR3 spans 17 residues. The germline CDR1 and CDR2 sequences are LNHDA and SQIVND (reference sequence). This record comes from a study of T cell responses to AZD1222 COVID-19 vaccine. Study-wide findings and caveats: Targets within unmutated variant regions were reportedly found for nearly half of spike-specific TCRs. Donor demographics were predominantly white British with a female majority; clonal diversity may be underestimated. Spike-specific TCRs gained breadth and depth after people received two AZD1222 doses.

The sample was peripheral blood, taken on day 0 of AZD1222 vaccination. This chain joins TRBV19 and TRBJ2-1, with a possible D match to TRBD1 (6 bases). The receptor's source is an adult in good health. CDR3 DNA sequence: TGTGCCAGTAGTGCGAAAGGGGGTCCTTACGCCTACAATGAGCAGTTCTTC. Its protein product is CASSAKGGPYAYNEQFF.